The 30 T cell receptor beta chains below come from one sample, sequenced in a study of molecular identifiers for immune sequencing clone quantification. Via MiXCR, TCRdb re-called the PCR reads, giving one row per CDR3 protein. This table holds some 680,000 distinct CDR3 sequences, less than 30% found once. Sequenced material: naive CD8+ T cells from blood, with Jurkat cell RNA spiked in. As to subset: FACS-sorted CD8+CD4-CCR7+CD45RA+ naive T cells. The receptors were sampled from a human donor in good health. Some libraries in this study had Jurkat cell RNA spiked in.

To note about this clonotype: With a much larger clone just one base away, this may be a read error. The rearrangement links TRBV29-1 to TRBJ2-5; D may be TRBD1 (6 bases). Germline V gene sequence: CDR1 SQVTM, CDR2 ANQGSEA. The CDR3 spans 13 residues. The CDR3 loop reads CSFRGPYQETRYF. The CDR3 region has the DNA TGCAGCTTCAGGGGACCGTACCAAGAGACCCGGTACTTC.

Many counts were recorded for this clonotype. This CDR3 is CASSLAGSSGYTF. CDR3 sequence (DNA): TGTGCCAGCAGCTTAGCTGGATCTTCCGGCTACACCTTC. The V and J genes are TRBV7-9 and TRBJ1-2; D not certain. The V and J ends lost 0 bases and 8 bases respectively, with 10 bases between them. This CDR3 region has 13 residues. Germline lookup yields CDR1 SEHNR and CDR2 FQNEAQ (reference sequence).

This clonotype was seen more than once but under ten times. This rearrangement joins TRBV7-9 to TRBJ2-1, with D perhaps matching TRBD2 (5 bases). The length of the CDR3 is 14 residues. The V end was cut by 4 bases, the J end by 9 bases, with 16 bases between. The V gene's germline CDR1 is SEHNR and CDR2 FQNEAQ (reference sequence). CDR3 DNA sequence: TGTGCCAGCAGCTCCCTACTAGGATGGGTTGAGCAGTTCTTC. Residues: CASSSLLGWVEQFF.

This chain uses TRBV4-1 with TRBJ1-1; D not certain. Trimming removed 0 bases at V and 11 bases at J, with 10 bases between. Germline values: CDR1 MGHRA, CDR2 YSYEKL. There are 12 residues in the CDR3. The CDR3 is CASSQDGVEAFF. CDR3 DNA: TGCGCCAGCAGCCAAGATGGGGTTGAGGCTTTCTTT.

This clonotype has at least ten counts. The J gene is TRBJ2-7, the V gene TRBV9, with D possibly being TRBD2 (6 bases). The CDR3 is made up of 14 amino acids. V lost 0 bases and J lost 2, with 9 bases in between. Germline CDR1 reads SGDLS; CDR2 reads YYNGEE. The CDR3 sequence is CASSVGGGTYEQYF. CDR3 nucleotides: TGTGCCAGCAGCGTAGGAGGCGGGACCTACGAGCAGTACTTC.

A note on this clonotype: A read error is possible here, since a much larger clone lies one base away. Given the absence of the conserved phenylalanine or tryptophan at the CDR3 end, a read error is likely. V gene TRBV5-1 combines with J gene TRBJ2-7; the match to TRBD1 covers 9 bases. The J segment lost 1 base and the V segment lost 4 bases, leaving 3 bases of the junction unmatched. The germline CDR1 and CDR2 sequences are SGHRS and YFSETQ. The CDR3 totals 14 residues. The CDR3 DNA sequence: TGCGCCAGCAGCAGGGACAGGGCATCCTACGAGCAGTACTCC. This gives the protein CASSRDRASYEQYS.

Only a few counts were recorded for this clonotype. This chain connects TRBV7-9 to TRBJ2-1, with a weak D call TRBD1 (6 bases). Trimming removed 5 bases from V and 5 bases from J, with 16 bases in between. Germline V lookup: CDR1 SEHNR, CDR2 FQNEAQ (reference sequence). The CDR3 length is 15 residues. CDR3 region: CASSRTGTLNNEQFF. Here the CDR3 DNA reads TGTGCCAGCAGCCGAACGGGGACACTTAACAATGAGCAGTTCTTC.

In its sample, this clonotype was seen many times. The V and J genes are TRBV4-3 and TRBJ2-1, with 8 bases matching TRBD2. The germline gives CDR1 LGHNA, CDR2 YSLEER. Trimming took 0 bases from V and 8 from J; bases not matched to a gene: 15. The CDR3 has 18 residues. The CDR3 DNA reads TGCGCCAGCAGCCAAGATCGTCTAGCGGCGGGAGGCCAGGATGAGCAGTTCTTC. Translating it yields CASSQDRLAAGGQDEQFF.

Of note for this clonotype: A much bigger clone sits one base away, suggesting this may be a read error. J is TRBJ2-5 and V is TRBV12-3 or TRBV12-4, with TRBD1 matching over 9 bases. This CDR3 has 14 amino acids. CDR3 residues: CASSPEDRGETQNF. The CDR3 DNA sequence: TGTGCCAGCAGTCCGGAGGACAGGGGAGAGACCCAGAACTTC.

This clonotype appeared once. This could be a read error, since a much larger clone is one nucleotide away. The V gene is TRBV6-2 or TRBV6-3, the J gene TRBJ1-1; the D is unclear. Per germline, CDR1 MNHEY and CDR2 SVGEGT. There are 16 residues in the CDR3. The CDR3: CTSSPTTVEMNSEAFF. The CDR3 DNA follows: TGTACCAGCAGTCCCACTACGGTAGAAATGAACTCTGAAGCTTTCTTT.

This clonotype was seen a few times. The CDR3 sequence: CASSLWGNSPLHF. In nucleotides, the CDR3 is TGTGCCAGCAGCTTATGGGGTAATTCACCCCTCCACTTT. The chain links TRBV7-9 to TRBJ1-6; D ambiguous. Germline lookup yields CDR1 SEHNR and CDR2 FQNEAQ (reference sequence). CDR3 size: 13 residues. V lost 2 bases, J lost 6 bases, and 5 bases lay in between.

About this clonotype: It may be a read error: a sequence one base away is much more abundant. CDR3 nucleotides: TGTGCCTGGCGCGACTCCGGACCTACCGGGGAGCTGTTTTTT. Encoded protein: CAWRDSGPTGELFF. This rearrangement joins TRBV30 to TRBJ2-2; D ambiguous. The germline V gene encodes CDR1 GTSNPN and CDR2 SVGIG (reference sequence). The V end lost 5 bases, the J end lost 5 bases, and 15 bases lay between the germline ends. CDR3 length: 14 residues.

This clonotype was picked up many times. This chain joins TRBV5-6 and TRBJ2-7; D possibly matches TRBD1 or TRBD2 (5 bases each). The germline V gene encodes CDR1 SGHDT and CDR2 YYEEEE. The CDR3 totals 15 residues. V was trimmed by 3 bases and J by 3 bases, leaving 16 bases between them. The CDR3 bases are TGTGCCAGCAGCTCAGAGTACGCAGGGAGCTACGAGCAGTACTTC. This translates into CASSSEYAGSYEQYF.

The CDR3 DNA follows: TGTGCCAGTAGTATACCATCGGAAGAAAACATTCAGTACTTC. This sequence encodes CASSIPSEENIQYF. The chain recombines TRBV19 with TRBJ2-4; D unclear. The V gene's germline CDR1 is LNHDA and CDR2 SQIVND (reference sequence). This CDR3 has 14 amino acids. The ends were cut back, 2 bases at V and 5 bases at J, with 10 bases in the middle.

This clonotype appeared many times. This chain links TRBV11-2 with TRBJ1-1, with 9 bases lining up with TRBD1. V gave up 4 bases and J gave up 5 bases; unmatched junction bases: 5. The germline CDR1 and CDR2 sequences are SGHAT and FQNNGV. This CDR3 spans 14 amino acids. Written as DNA, the CDR3 is TGTGCCAGCAGCTCGGGGACAGGGTATACTGAAGCTTTCTTT. The encoded protein is CASSSGTGYTEAFF. The full variable domain, with the rest looked up from reference TRBV11-2 and TRBJ1-1, is EAGVAQSPRYKIIEKRQSVAFWCNPISGHATLYWYQQILGQGPKLLIQFQNNGVVDDSQLPKDRFSAERLKGVDSTLKIQPAKLEDSAVYLCASSSGTGYTEAFFGQGTRLTVV.

In its sample, this clonotype was seen a few times. V is TRBV30 and J is TRBJ1-4, with D possibly TRBD1 on 6 matching bases. This CDR3 region has 16 residues. Deletions cut 1 base from V and 2 bases from J, with 14 bases between. The germline gives CDR1 GTSNPN, CDR2 SVGIG (reference sequence). As DNA, the CDR3 is TGTGCCTGGAGTGAGGGGGGATTTGGCACTAATGAAAAACTGTTTTTT. Protein: CAWSEGGFGTNEKLFF.

In its sample, this clonotype was seen many times. V is TRBV30 and J is TRBJ2-7; tentative D call: TRBD2 (6 bases). V was cut by 3 bases and J by 3 bases, with 12 bases left in between. This CDR3 has 13 amino acids. The V gene's germline CDR1 is GTSNPN and CDR2 SVGIG (reference sequence). The CDR3 spells CAWSRGEYYEQYF. The CDR3 DNA reads TGTGCCTGGAGCCGCGGGGAGTACTACGAGCAGTACTTC. Combining the CDR3 with reference TRBV30 and TRBJ2-7 gives the whole variable domain SQTIHQWPATLVQPVGSPLSLECTVEGTSNPNLYWYRQAAGRGLQLLFYSVGIGQISSEVPQNLSASRPQDRQFILSSKKLLLSDSGFYLCAWSRGEYYEQYFGPGTRLTVT.

The chain combines TRBV4-1 with TRBJ2-5; 9 positions match TRBD2. The CDR3 covers 17 residues. The V segment lost 3 bases and the J segment 1 base; nucleotides outside the gene matches: 9. Per germline, CDR1 MGHRA and CDR2 YSYEKL. CDR3 DNA sequence: TGCGCCAGCAGCCAGGATTTGGGGACTAGCCTCCAAGAGACCCAGTACTTC. This codes for CASSQDLGTSLQETQYF.

J is TRBJ2-1 and V is TRBV6-1; D is unclear. The V and J ends lost 8 bases and 0 bases respectively, with 11 bases between them. Germline V gives CDR1 MNHNS, CDR2 SASEGT. The CDR3 covers 14 residues. The CDR3 region has the DNA TGTGCCAGCTGCCCACCGAGCTCCTACAATGAGCAGTTCTTC. Amino acids: CASCPPSSYNEQFF.

The sample holds many counts of this clonotype. The chain has TRBV20-1 and TRBJ2-7, with TRBD1 matching 10 bases. J gave up 5 bases and V 3 bases, and 7 bases lay outside the gene matches. CDR3 size: 14 residues. Per germline, CDR1 DFQATT and CDR2 SNEGSKA (reference sequence). CDR3 amino acids: CSARPGTGVHEQYF. CDR3 sequence (DNA): TGCAGTGCTAGGCCCGGGACAGGGGTACACGAGCAGTACTTC.

This clonotype was found many times. V gene TRBV7-9 combines with J gene TRBJ2-7; TRBD1 matches 9 bases. Germline-derived CDR1 and CDR2 are SEHNR and FQNEAQ (reference sequence). Trimming removed 5 bases from V and 0 bases from J; junction bases left unmatched: 5. This CDR3 has 15 amino acids. The CDR3 nucleotides are TGTGCCAGCAGCGAGGGACAGGGTATCTCCTACGAGCAGTACTTC. Translation: CASSEGQGISYEQYF.

The chain joins TRBV4-3 to TRBJ2-7; D is possibly TRBD1 or TRBD2 (5 bases each). Between the trimmed V and J ends, which lost 0 bases and 0 bases, there was a span of 15 bases. The V gene's germline CDR1 is LGHNA and CDR2 YSLEER. The CDR3 length is 17 residues. CDR3 protein: CASSQDNKGPNSYEQYF. The CDR3 nucleotides read TGCGCCAGCAGCCAAGACAACAAGGGACCGAACTCCTACGAGCAGTACTTC.

Many counts were recorded for this clonotype. Sequence at one end of the junction differs from germline and may be a read error. This sequence joins TRBV7-7 and TRBJ2-7; TRBD2 matches 7 bases. Germline-derived CDR1 and CDR2 are SSHAT and FNYEAQ (reference sequence). This CDR3 has 12 residues. The CDR3 nucleotides are TGTGCTAGCAGCTTAGGGGAGGGGGAGCAGTACTTC. Residues: CASSLGEGEQYF.

This clonotype has more than one count but fewer than ten. This chain connects TRBV2 to TRBJ1-2, with a tentative D call TRBD1 (5 bases). CDR3 length equals 12 residues. V lost 11 bases, J lost 2 bases, and 12 bases lay in between. Germline CDR1 reads SNHLY; CDR2 reads FYNNEI. The CDR3 region has the DNA TGTGCCGGCGTGGAGGGGAACTATGGCTACACCTTC. Residues: CAGVEGNYGYTF.

This clonotype was observed many times. This rearrangement joins TRBV19 to TRBJ1-1; the D is unclear. V lost 7 bases and J 5 bases, leaving 11 bases between the germline ends. The V gene's germline CDR1 is LNHDA and CDR2 SQIVND (reference sequence). CDR3 length: 12 residues. CDR3 loop: CASIFGGTEAFF. CDR3 nucleotide sequence: TGTGCCAGTATCTTTGGAGGGACTGAAGCTTTCTTT.

The table lists this clonotype with a few counts. The chain uses TRBV7-6 and TRBJ2-1; 9 bases match TRBD2. After removal of 0 bases from V and 6 bases from J, the junction contained 9 bases not matched to a gene. CDR1 SGHVS and CDR2 FNYEAQ come from the germline V gene. The CDR3 totals 17 residues. CDR3 DNA: TGTGCCAGCAGCTTAGCGCTAGGTAGCGGGAGTAGCAATGAGCAGTTCTTC. This codes for CASSLALGSGSSNEQFF.

This clonotype was detected only a few times. The chain has TRBV27 and TRBJ2-6, with 10 positions matching TRBD1. The V and J ends lost 1 base and 4 bases, in that order; junction bases with no gene match: 7. The germline CDR1 and CDR2 sequences are MNHEY and SMNVEV (reference sequence). This CDR3 contains 18 residues. Here the CDR3 DNA reads TGTGCCAGCAGTTTATTGTGGACAGGGGGTGTGGGGGCCAACGTCCTGACTTTC. As protein: CASSLLWTGGVGANVLTF.

On this clonotype itself: This sequence may be a read error, since a much larger clone differs from it by one base. The CDR3 coding sequence is TGTGCCATCAGTGAGTCTGGGGGTGTGGAGCTTAATTCACCCCCCCACTTT. Translation: CAISESGGVELNSPPHF. The chain carries TRBV10-3 and TRBJ1-6, with TRBD1 as a possible D gene (5 bases). The germline V gene has CDR1 ENHRY and CDR2 SYGVKD. The CDR3 is 17 amino acids.

This clonotype turned up a few times. The chain employs TRBV20-1 and TRBJ2-3, with 7 nucleotides matching TRBD2. The germline V gene has CDR1 DFQATT and CDR2 SNEGSKA (reference sequence). CDR3 length: 14 residues. Trimming took 3 bases from V and 6 from J; bases not matched to a gene: 9. The CDR3 loop is CSARDRLREDTQYF. The CDR3, as DNA: TGCAGTGCTAGGGACCGGTTGCGGGAGGATACGCAGTATTTT.

V is TRBV7-2 and J is TRBJ1-5; 8 bases agree with TRBD1. The CDR3 has 16 residues. The V gene's germline CDR1 is SGHTA and CDR2 FQGNSA. V dropped 4 bases and J dropped 3; count of bases not matched to a gene: 8. The CDR3 DNA sequence: TGTGCCAGCAGCTCGACAGGGGTGGGTCTCAATCAGCCCCAGCATTTT. This gives the protein CASSSTGVGLNQPQHF. The full variable domain, completed using reference TRBV7-2 and TRBJ1-5, is GAGVSQSPSNKVTEKGKDVELRCDPISGHTALYWYRQSLGQGLEFLIYFQGNSAPDKSGLPSDRFSAERTGGSVSTLTIQRTQQEDSAVYLCASSSTGVGLNQPQHFGDGTRLSIL.